Listed below are T cell receptor beta chains from one sample, sequenced in a study of cytomegalovirus exposure and HLA in healthy donors. Sequenced by immunoSEQ multiplex PCR; TCRdb stores in-frame clones only, minus some. The table lists about 140,000 clones, about 61% of them singletons. Sequenced input: PBMCs. The source is a male donor in good health and CMV-seronegative. CDR3s include the opening cysteine and the closing phenylalanine or tryptophan. D genes are given only for firm matches. A row's size may be missing; if present it is once, few, many or a size class.

clone_size d_call j_call v_call cdr3_nt cdr3_aa
- - TRBJ2-7 TRBV30 TGTGCCTGGATCAACCCGGGTGGCACCTACGAGCAGTACTTC CAWINPGGTYEQYF
- TRBD1 TRBJ2-7 TRBV5-8 TGTGCCAGCAGCTTCCAACGAGGGCAGGGGGCTTCCTCCTACGAGCAGTACTTC CASSFQRGQGASSYEQYF
few - TRBJ1-1 TRBV5-4 TGTGCCAGCAGCTTGGCTCGGGATTTGTACACTGAAGCTTTCTTT CASSLARDLYTEAFF
- - TRBJ1-2 TRBV5-4 TGTGCCAGCAGCTCGACAGGAGCTCATGGCTACACCTTC CASSSTGAHGYTF
- - TRBJ1-5 TRBV4-1 TGCGCCAGCAGCCCCTCCGGGAGCAATCAGCCCCAGCATTTT CASSPSGSNQPQHF
- TRBD1 TRBJ1-5 TRBV18 TGTGCCAGCTCACCGGACAGGGCAAGGCCCCAGCATTTT CASSPDRARPQHF
- TRBD1 TRBJ2-1 TRBV19 TGTGCCAGTACCCCCCCGGGACAGGGGGCGTATTTTGAGCAGTTCTTC CASTPPGQGAYFEQFF
many - TRBJ1-2 TRBV7-2 TGTGCCAGCAGCTTAGGTGGAGGGGAACCTAACTATGGCTACACCTTC CASSLGGGEPNYGYTF
- TRBD1 TRBJ1-5 TRBV6-6 TGTGCCAGCAGCCGAACAGGGGAGGCGCAGCCCCAGCATTTT CASSRTGEAQPQHF
few - TRBJ2-7 TRBV7-6 TGTGCCAGCAGCTTAGAGTACGGGAGGCAGTACTTC CASSLEYGRQYF
few - TRBJ1-5 TRBV18 TGTGCCAGCTCCTCACAGGTTAATCAGCCCCAGCATTTT CASSSQVNQPQHF
few - TRBJ2-2 TRBV10-3 TGTGCCATCAGTGAGTCGAGGCGGGCAGGAAAGAACACCGGGGAGCTGTTTTTT CAISESRRAGKNTGELFF
- - TRBJ2-7 TRBV7-9 TGTGCCAGCAGCTTAACCAGGGATGCCGAGCAGTACTTC CASSLTRDAEQYF
- TRBD2 TRBJ2-2 TRBV19 TGTGCCAGTAGTACTCTTCTAGCGGGGGGGCGCACCGGGGAGCTGTTTTTT CASSTLLAGGRTGELFF
- - TRBJ1-1 TRBV29-1 TGCAGCGTTGGACAGGTAAAGGCGGACACTGAAGCTTTCTTT CSVGQVKADTEAFF
- - TRBJ1-2 TRBV28 TGTGCCAGCAGTTTGACGGGAATGAACTATGGCTACACCTTC CASSLTGMNYGYTF